Below, 7 T cell receptor beta chains from the same sample are listed, as sequenced in a study of CD8 T cells in ankylosing spondylitis. TCRdb reprocessed the 5' RACE reads with MiXCR, giving one entry per CDR3 protein. The table has approximately 250,000 distinct CDR3 sequences, over 30% seen once. The sample taken for sequencing was blood, either unsorted or a sorted T cell fraction (not recorded which). Receptors originate from a male donor with ankylosing spondylitis or in good health (not recorded which).

This clonotype has just a few counts. The chain is built from TRBV28 and TRBJ2-1; TRBD1 matches 7 bases. The CDR3 has 13 amino acids. Germline CDR1 reads MDHEN; CDR2 reads SYDVKM. V was clipped by 3 bases and J by 15 bases; unmatched bases: 11. CDR3 in amino acids: CASSFSITGESFF. The CDR3 bases are TGTGCCAGCAGTTTTTCGATCACAGGGGAGTCGTTCTTC.

V is TRBV10-3 and J is TRBJ2-1, with unresolved D. V was clipped by 2 bases and J by 6 bases, with 17 bases between them. Germline CDR1 and CDR2: ENHRY and SYGVKD. This CDR3 comprises 16 residues. The CDR3 DNA reads TGTGCCATCAGTGAGCCGGGTAGGGAATGGGGCAATGAGCAGTTCTTC. Translating it yields CAISEPGREWGNEQFF.

The CDR3 is CASSLSIGELGEQYF. In nucleotides, the CDR3 is TGTGCCAGCTCCCTTTCGATCGGGGAATTGGGCGAGCAGTACTTC. This rearrangement joins TRBV18 to TRBJ2-7; weak D call: TRBD2 (5 bases). The germline gives CDR1 KGHSH, CDR2 LQKENI. The ends were cut back, 6 bases at V and 6 bases at J, with 21 bases in the middle. This CDR3 contains 15 residues.

The sample holds many counts of this clonotype. In DNA form, the CDR3 reads TGCAGCGTTTGGGGACAGCTAAACTACAATGAGCAGTTCTTC. Protein sequence: CSVWGQLNYNEQFF. This rearrangement joins TRBV29-1 to TRBJ2-1; TRBD1 matches at 7 bases. Looked up from germline, CDR1 is SQVTM and CDR2 is ANQGSEA. The length of the CDR3 is 14 residues. The V segment lost 5 bases and the J segment 3 bases; nucleotides outside the gene matches: 7.

The rearrangement links TRBV20-1 to TRBJ1-1; unclear D gene. Germline V CDR1 and CDR2: DFQATT, SNEGSKA (reference sequence). The V and J ends lost 6 bases and 1 base respectively, with 15 bases between them. The CDR3 loop spans 14 amino acids. DNA of the CDR3: TGCAGTGCCCCGCAGGTTAACGGGAACACTGAAGCTTTCTTT. This translates into CSAPQVNGNTEAFF.

This clonotype was seen only a few times. V and J are TRBV7-9 and TRBJ2-7; D may be TRBD1 (5 bases). Trimming removed 6 bases from V and 4 bases from J, with 22 bases in between. In germline, CDR1 is SEHNR, CDR2 FQNEAQ (reference sequence). This CDR3 contains 16 residues. CDR3 in DNA: TGTGCCAGCAGGGCTGCGTATGCAGGGCTGAAGTACGAGCAGTACTTC. Its protein product is CASRAAYAGLKYEQYF.

The rearrangement uses TRBV12-3 or TRBV12-4 and TRBJ2-1, with TRBD2 identical over 7 bases. The CDR3 totals 12 residues. J was trimmed by 8 bases and V by 6 bases; bases with no gene match: 4. The CDR3 nucleotides read TGTGCCAGCAGGGGGGGGGTTTATGAGCAGTTCTTC. It yields the protein CASRGGVYEQFF.